These 30 T cell receptor beta chains originate from one sample sequenced in a study of cytomegalovirus exposure and HLA in healthy donors. Primers for the PCR totalled 60 Vbeta and 13 Jbeta. Clones were read by immunoSEQ multiplex PCR, and TCRdb kept only the in-frame ones, dropping some. The table includes approximately 150,000 clones, approximately 84% detected once. The sample consisted of PBMCs. The source of these receptors is a woman in her forties in good health and CMV-seronegative.

J is TRBJ1-4 and V is TRBV9; 7 bases align to TRBD1. The CDR3 consists of 16 residues. V shed 2 bases and J 4 bases; nucleotides not matched to a gene: 8. Germline V CDR1 and CDR2: SGDLS, YYNGEE. CDR3 sequence: CASSVASGQHNEKLFF. CDR3 in DNA: TGTGCCAGCAGCGTGGCGTCGGGACAGCATAATGAAAAACTGTTTTTT.

The chain uses TRBV18 and TRBJ2-5, with 7 positions matching TRBD2. The CDR3 runs 13 residues. In germline, CDR1 is KGHSH, CDR2 LQKENI. Losses at the gene ends were 2 bases for V and 11 bases for J; bases not matched to a gene: 8. In DNA, the CDR3 is TGTGCCAGCTCACCAACCGGAGCGGGGATACAGTACTTC. Its protein product is CASSPTGAGIQYF.

Details on this clone: Compared with germline, one end of the junction differs, possibly owing to a read error. The chain couples TRBV7-3 to TRBJ1-2; tentatively, D is TRBD1 (6 bases). The length of the CDR3 is 12 residues. Germline V gene data show CDR1 as SGHTA and CDR2 as FQGTGA. The DNA of the CDR3 is TGTGCCAGCAGCTTACCCCGGACAGAGCCGTTCTTC. It encodes CASSLPRTEPFF. Variable domain in full (rest from reference TRBV7-3 and TRBJ1-2): GAGVSQTPSNKVTEKGKYVELRCDPISGHTALYWYRQSLGQGPEFLIYFQGTGAADDSGLPNDRFFAVRPEGSVSTLKIQRTERGDSAVYLCASSLPRTEPFFGSGTRLTVV.

This chain uses TRBV11-2 with TRBJ1-1; D gene uncertain. Trimming removed 9 bases at V and 3 bases at J, with 20 bases between. In germline, CDR1 is SGHAT, CDR2 FQNNGV. The CDR3 runs 15 residues. The CDR3 sequence is CASSPGRLRDTEAFF. Here the CDR3 DNA reads TGTGCCAGTAGCCCCGGGAGGTTACGGGACACTGAAGCTTTCTTT.

The rearrangement joins TRBV5-6 to TRBJ1-3, with D possibly being TRBD1 (5 bases). Trimming shortened V by 5 bases and J by 3 bases, and 12 bases separated the two germline ends. The CDR3 has 14 amino acids. The germline CDR1 and CDR2 sequences are SGHDT and YYEEEE. The CDR3: CASRKDTVGNTIYF. The CDR3, as DNA: TGTGCCAGCAGGAAGGACACGGTTGGAAACACCATATATTTT.

V gene TRBV4-1 combines with J gene TRBJ1-3, with 8 bases matching TRBD1. The germline gives CDR1 MGHRA, CDR2 YSYEKL. The V gene end was trimmed by 2 bases and the J gene end by 4 bases; junction bases not matched to a gene: 4. The CDR3 is 15 amino acids. The CDR3, as DNA: TGCGCCAGCAGCCAAACGGGACAGGCAGGAAACACCATATATTTT. Translating it yields CASSQTGQAGNTIYF.

The J gene is TRBJ1-4, the V gene TRBV4-1, with TRBD1 identical over 8 bases. The CDR3 is 13 amino acids. Germline V gene sequence: CDR1 MGHRA, CDR2 YSYEKL. With V trimmed by 4 bases and J by 7 bases, 2 bases remained unmatched. The CDR3 spells CASSRTGPEKLFF. The CDR3 DNA follows: TGCGCCAGCAGCCGGACAGGGCCTGAAAAACTGTTTTTT.

This sequence joins TRBV9 and TRBJ2-7; D remains ambiguous. Germline values: CDR1 SGDLS, CDR2 YYNGEE. This CDR3 is 13 amino acids long. Trimming shortened V by 0 bases and J by 4 bases, and 8 bases separated the two germline ends. CDR3 sequence reads: CASSVAPKYEQYF. As DNA, the CDR3 is TGTGCCAGCAGCGTAGCGCCTAAGTACGAGCAGTACTTC.

The CDR3 region is CASSQDIRRALGYEQYF. CDR3 sequence (DNA): TGCGCCAGCAGCCAAGATATACGGCGGGCTCTCGGCTACGAGCAGTACTTC. This rearrangement joins TRBV4-3 to TRBJ2-7, with D possibly matching TRBD2 (5 bases). The germline V and J ends were trimmed by 0 bases and 3 bases, with 18 bases remaining between them. This CDR3 is built from 17 residues. Looked up from germline, CDR1 is LGHNA and CDR2 is YSLEER.

This sequence joins TRBV29-1 and TRBJ2-7; 7 bases line up with TRBD2. Looked up from germline, CDR1 is SQVTM and CDR2 is ANQGSEA. Trimming at V came to 4 bases and at J to 3 bases, leaving 6 bases not matched to a gene. There are 13 residues in the CDR3. CDR3 residues: CSVVGREGYEQYF. CDR3 sequence (DNA): TGCAGCGTTGTAGGCAGGGAGGGCTACGAGCAGTACTTC.

The chain couples TRBV6-6 to TRBJ1-1; D remains unclear. The CDR3 consists of 14 residues. Germline V CDR1 and CDR2: MNHNY, SVGAGI (reference sequence). V lost 4 bases, J lost 6 bases, and 15 bases lay in between. For the CDR3, the DNA is TGTGCCAGCAGTTTCAGCGGCGGGTATGCTGAAGCTTTCTTT. It yields the protein CASSFSGGYAEAFF.

The chain couples TRBV7-2 to TRBJ2-1, with a possible D match to TRBD2 (6 bases). The V gene lost 5 bases and the J gene lost 1 base, with 6 bases spanning the gap. This CDR3 spans 13 amino acids. The germline V gene has CDR1 SGHTA and CDR2 FQGNSA. CDR3 residues: CASSRESYNEQFF. In nucleotides, the CDR3 is TGTGCCAGCAGCCGGGAGTCCTACAATGAGCAGTTCTTC.

The chain is built from TRBV27 and TRBJ2-7, with 7 bases aligning to TRBD1. This CDR3 is 13 amino acids long. V lost 5 bases to trimming and J lost 6 bases; unmatched junction nucleotides: 7. Germline V gene lookup returns CDR1 MNHEY and CDR2 SMNVEV (reference sequence). In DNA, the CDR3 is TGTGCCAGCAGTCTCGACAGGGTGTCCGAGCAGTACTTC. Its protein product is CASSLDRVSEQYF.

This CDR3 reads CASSRTGEYAYEQYF. The CDR3 DNA sequence: TGTGCCAGCAGCCGTACAGGGGAATATGCCTACGAGCAGTACTTC. This chain connects TRBV5-4 to TRBJ2-7, with TRBD1 matching 7 bases. J gave up 2 bases and V 4 bases, and 9 bases lay outside the gene matches. The length of the CDR3 is 15 residues. Germline V gene sequence: CDR1 SGHNT, CDR2 YYREEE (reference sequence).

This clone showed up just once. The chain is built from TRBV6-5 and TRBJ1-2, with a tentative D call TRBD1 (5 bases). The germline CDR1 and CDR2 sequences are MNHEY and SVGAGI. This CDR3 has 12 residues. V lost 4 bases to trimming and J lost 10 bases, with 13 bases between them. CDR3 sequence reads: CASSSYRGVYTF. In DNA, the CDR3 is TGTGCCAGCAGTTCGTACCGGGGGGTCTACACCTTC.

The table lists this clone with a few counts. V gene TRBV5-6 combines with J gene TRBJ1-1; possibly TRBD1 for D (6 bases). This CDR3 is 15 amino acids long. V gave up 5 bases and J gave up 3 bases, with 17 bases separating them. Germline lookup yields CDR1 SGHDT and CDR2 YYEEEE. The CDR3 DNA is TGTGCCAGCAGGCTCGCACAGGGAATACACACTGAAGCTTTCTTT. It yields the protein CASRLAQGIHTEAFF. The entire variable domain, with the rest obtained from reference TRBV5-6 and TRBJ1-1, is as follows: DAGVTQSPTHLIKTRGQQVTLRCSPKSGHDTVSWYQQALGQGPQFIFQYYEEEERQRGNFPDRFSGHQFPNYSSELNVNALLLGDSALYLCASRLAQGIHTEAFFGQGTRLTVV.

The genes are TRBV5-6 and TRBJ1-5; no clear D gene. From germline, CDR1 is SGHDT and CDR2 YYEEEE. The CDR3 length is 16 residues. V dropped 0 bases and J dropped 0 bases, with 10 bases sitting between them. CDR3 region: CASSLANGLSNQPQHF. In nucleotides, the CDR3 is TGTGCCAGCAGCTTGGCCAACGGACTTAGCAATCAGCCCCAGCATTTT.

This clone has just a few counts. The V call is TRBV7-6, the J call TRBJ2-7, with TRBD2 identical over 9 bases. The CDR3 is 13 amino acids. Trimming removed 3 bases from V and 4 bases from J; junction bases left unmatched: 1. Germline V lookup: CDR1 SGHVS, CDR2 FNYEAQ. CDR3 DNA sequence: TGTGCCAGCAGCTTGCGGGGGGGATACGAGCAGTACTTC. It encodes CASSLRGGYEQYF.

This clone was observed a few times. The chain carries TRBV19 and TRBJ1-1; the match to TRBD1 covers 11 bases. The CDR3 runs 14 residues. Germline assignment: CDR1 LNHDA and CDR2 SQIVND (reference sequence). The V segment lost 6 bases and the J segment 11 bases; nucleotides outside the gene matches: 11. DNA of the CDR3: TGTGCCAGTAGATCTCCGGGACAGGGGGTTCGGGCTTTCTTT. This translates into CASRSPGQGVRAFF.

This clone was recorded only once. This chain joins TRBV7-9 and TRBJ2-3; D is ambiguous. Germline-derived CDR1 and CDR2 are SEHNR and FQNEAQ (reference sequence). V was shortened by 2 bases and J by 2 bases, with 14 bases between the two germline ends. CDR3 length: 16 amino acids. CDR3 coding DNA: TGTGCCAGCAGCTTAAGGTCCTCGGGTCTCACAGATACGCAGTATTTT. It translates to CASSLRSSGLTDTQYF.

The chain employs TRBV27 and TRBJ1-2, with 7 bases matching TRBD1. V gave up 3 bases and J gave up 4 bases; unmatched junction bases: 8. In germline, CDR1 is MNHEY, CDR2 SMNVEV (reference sequence). The CDR3 runs 15 residues. The CDR3 sequence: CASSLGRQGSYGYTF. The DNA for the CDR3 is TGTGCCAGCAGTTTGGGGAGACAGGGATCCTATGGCTACACCTTC.

This chain joins TRBV5-1 and TRBJ2-1, with D unresolved. The CDR3 runs to 15 residues. Trimming removed 1 base from V and 0 bases from J, with 8 bases in between. Germline V CDR1 and CDR2: SGHRS, YFSETQ. The CDR3 DNA reads as TGCGCCAGCAGCTTGTCCTCGAGCTCCTACAATGAGCAGTTCTTC. Amino acids: CASSLSSSSYNEQFF.

CDR3 sequence: CASSFRGTSETPYEQYF. CDR3 DNA: TGTGCCAGCAGCTTCCGTGGGACTAGCGAAACCCCCTACGAGCAGTACTTC. The J gene is TRBJ2-7, the V gene TRBV7-6; 10 nucleotides align to TRBD2. The CDR3 runs to 17 residues. Per the germline V gene, CDR1 is SGHVS and CDR2 is FNYEAQ. The V and J ends lost 3 bases and 2 bases, in that order; junction bases with no gene match: 10. Drawing the rest from reference TRBV7-6 and TRBJ2-7, the complete variable domain is GAGVSQSPRYKVTKRGQDVALRCDPISGHVSLYWYRQALGQGPEFLTYFNYEAQQDKSGLPNDRFSAERPEGSISTLTIQRTEQRDSAMYRCASSFRGTSETPYEQYFGPGTRLTVT.

This clone was detected only a few times. The J gene is TRBJ2-1, the V gene TRBV27; 8 nucleotides match TRBD2. The V segment lost 5 bases and the J segment 11 bases; nucleotides outside the gene matches: 8. CDR3 length: 13 residues. Germline lookup yields CDR1 MNHEY and CDR2 SMNVEV (reference sequence). In DNA form, the CDR3 reads TGTGCCAGCAGTACTAGCGGCCTAACGAAGCAGTTCTTC. Translating gives CASSTSGLTKQFF.

The rearrangement uses TRBV7-2 and TRBJ2-7, with D perhaps TRBD2 (5 bases). The CDR3 length is 13 residues. Germline V gene lookup returns CDR1 SGHTA and CDR2 FQGNSA. V lost 4 bases and J 3 bases, leaving 10 bases between the germline ends. DNA for the CDR3: TGTGCCAGCAGCTCGCTACTAGGCTACGAGCAGTACTTC. Amino acid sequence: CASSSLLGYEQYF.

This chain links TRBV9 with TRBJ2-7; D may be TRBD1 (5 bases). Trimming took 3 bases from V and 6 from J, leaving 16 bases between them. The CDR3 has 14 residues. Germline V gene sequence: CDR1 SGDLS, CDR2 YYNGEE. The CDR3, as DNA: TGTGCCAGCAGCGCTCAGGGTGGGCATGGCGAGCAGTACTTC. Protein: CASSAQGGHGEQYF.

In its sample, this clone was seen once. V gene TRBV19 combines with J gene TRBJ2-2; the D gene is possibly TRBD1 (5 bases). The CDR3 is made up of 14 amino acids. CDR1 is LNHDA and CDR2 is SQIVND in the germline V gene (reference sequence). V dropped 5 bases and J dropped 3 bases, with 10 bases sitting between them. The CDR3 reads CASSFLRDTGELFF. CDR3 coding DNA: TGTGCCAGTAGTTTTCTCAGGGACACCGGGGAGCTGTTTTTT.

The V call is TRBV7-2, the J call TRBJ2-2; 8 bases agree with TRBD2. Trimming cost V 3 bases and J 6 bases; bases outside gene matches: 9. The CDR3 length is 16 residues. The germline V gene encodes CDR1 SGHTA and CDR2 FQGNSA. CDR3 protein: CASSFSGMRASGELFF. The CDR3, as DNA: TGTGCCAGCAGCTTTAGCGGGATGAGAGCGTCCGGGGAGCTGTTTTTT.

The J gene is TRBJ2-3, the V gene TRBV7-9; a possible D gene is TRBD2 (5 bases). Trimming cost V 9 bases and J 0 bases, with 13 bases left between them. Germline loops: CDR1 SEHNR, CDR2 FQNEAQ (reference sequence). This CDR3 contains 14 residues. Here the CDR3 reads CASRYSDSTDTQYF. In DNA, the CDR3 is TGTGCCAGTCGATATAGCGACAGCACAGATACGCAGTATTTT.

The gene calls are TRBV19 and TRBJ2-7; TRBD2 might be the D (6 bases). Deletions cut 6 bases from V and 3 bases from J, with 15 bases between. This CDR3 contains 14 residues. CDR1 is LNHDA, CDR2 SQIVND, per germline (reference sequence). In DNA form, the CDR3 reads TGTGCCAGTAGAGACCTTAGCGGCGGCTACGAGCAGTACTTC. This gives the protein CASRDLSGGYEQYF. Together with reference TRBV19 and TRBJ2-7, the CDR3 gives the full variable domain: DGGITQSPKYLFRKEGQNVTLSCEQNLNHDAMYWYRQDPGQGLRLIYYSQIVNDFQKGDIAEGYSVSREKKESFPLTVTSAQKNPTAFYLCASRDLSGGYEQYFGPGTRLTVT.